Here is one T cell receptor (beta chain) with its context. This sample was included in a study of PD-1 blockade in classical Hodgkin lymphoma. Relapses following autologous stem cell transplantation were seen in all patients, with brentuximab vedotin exposure varying. Sequencing used immunoSEQ multiplex PCR; TCRdb keeps in-frame clones, though not all of them. The top ten hold roughly 3.3% of the sample, which has about 22,000 clones, more than 65% seen once. The CDR3 sequence is 13 residues long. The germline V gene has CDR1 ENHRY and CDR2 SYGVKD. Deletions cut 2 bases from V and 6 bases from J, with 8 bases between.

The TCR comes from a human donor with classical Hodgkin lymphoma. The genes are TRBV10-3 and TRBJ2-1; D is ambiguous. The sample in question was peripheral blood mononuclear cells (PBMCs), obtained at baseline. CDR3 in amino acids: CAISEEIVNEQFF. CDR3 DNA: TGTGCCATCAGTGAGGAGATAGTCAATGAGCAGTTCTTC.